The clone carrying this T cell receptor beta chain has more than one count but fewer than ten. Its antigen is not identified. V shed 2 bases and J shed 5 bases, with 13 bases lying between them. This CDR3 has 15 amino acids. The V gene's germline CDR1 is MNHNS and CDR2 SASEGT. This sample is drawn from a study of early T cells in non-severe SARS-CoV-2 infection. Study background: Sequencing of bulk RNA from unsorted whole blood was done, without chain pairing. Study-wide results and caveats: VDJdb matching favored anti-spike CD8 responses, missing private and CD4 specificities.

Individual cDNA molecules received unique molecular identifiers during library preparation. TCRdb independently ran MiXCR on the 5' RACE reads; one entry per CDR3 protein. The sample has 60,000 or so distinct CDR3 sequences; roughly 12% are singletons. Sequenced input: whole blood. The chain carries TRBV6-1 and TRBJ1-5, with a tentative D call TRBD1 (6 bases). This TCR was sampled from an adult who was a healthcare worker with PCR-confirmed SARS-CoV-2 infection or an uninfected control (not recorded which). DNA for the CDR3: TGTGCCAGCAGTGAACCTCCAGGGGCAGATCAGCCCCAGCATTTT. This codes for CASSEPPGADQPQHF.